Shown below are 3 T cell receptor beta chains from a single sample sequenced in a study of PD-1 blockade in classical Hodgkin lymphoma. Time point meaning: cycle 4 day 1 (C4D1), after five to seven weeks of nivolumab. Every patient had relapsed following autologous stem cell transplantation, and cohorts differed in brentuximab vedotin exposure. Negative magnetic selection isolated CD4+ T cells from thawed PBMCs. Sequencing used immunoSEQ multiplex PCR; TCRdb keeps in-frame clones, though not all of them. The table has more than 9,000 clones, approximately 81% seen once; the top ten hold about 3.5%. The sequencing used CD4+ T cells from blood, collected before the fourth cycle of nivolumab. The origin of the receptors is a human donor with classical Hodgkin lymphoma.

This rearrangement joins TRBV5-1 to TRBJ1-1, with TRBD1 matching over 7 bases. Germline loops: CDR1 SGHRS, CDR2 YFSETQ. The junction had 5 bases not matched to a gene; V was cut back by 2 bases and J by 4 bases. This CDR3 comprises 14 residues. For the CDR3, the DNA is TGCGCCAGCAGCTTAGGACAGGAGGGCACTGAAGCTTTCTTT. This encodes CASSLGQEGTEAFF.

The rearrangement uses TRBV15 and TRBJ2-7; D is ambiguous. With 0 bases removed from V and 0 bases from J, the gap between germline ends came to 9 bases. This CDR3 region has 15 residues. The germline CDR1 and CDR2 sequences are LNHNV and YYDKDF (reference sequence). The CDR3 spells CATSREGSTSYEQYF. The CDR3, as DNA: TGTGCCACCAGCAGAGAGGGTAGCACCTCCTACGAGCAGTACTTC. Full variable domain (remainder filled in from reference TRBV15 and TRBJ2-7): DAMVIQNPRYQVTQFGKPVTLSCSQTLNHNVMYWYQQKSSQAPKLLFHYYDKDFNNEADTPDNFQSRRPNTSFCFLDIRSPGLGDTAMYLCATSREGSTSYEQYFGPGTRLTVT.

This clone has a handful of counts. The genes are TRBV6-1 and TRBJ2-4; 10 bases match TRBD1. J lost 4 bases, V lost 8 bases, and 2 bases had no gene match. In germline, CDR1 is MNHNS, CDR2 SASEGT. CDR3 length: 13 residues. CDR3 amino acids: CASRTGGKNIQYF. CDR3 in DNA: TGTGCCAGCCGGACAGGGGGTAAAAACATTCAGTACTTC.